This TCR beta chain originates from a study of T cell changes during pregnancy in multiple sclerosis. This CDR3 is built from 16 residues. Germline-derived CDR1 and CDR2 are GTSNPN and SVGIG (reference sequence). Trimming took 2 bases from V and 7 from J; bases not matched to a gene: 12. TCRdb keeps only in-frame clones here, not all; method: immunoSEQ multiplex PCR. The sample yields 69,000 or so clones, over 75% seen once. The J gene is TRBJ1-2, the V gene TRBV30, with 11 bases aligning to TRBD1. The sequence was obtained from a female donor in good health, enrolled as a control in a pregnancy study. Sequencing was performed on CD4+ T cells from peripheral blood mononuclear cells, taken in the third trimester of pregnancy. The CDR3, as DNA: TGTGCCTGGAGTATACGGACAGGGGGCGTTGGTGCTGGCTACACCTTC. Translating it yields CAWSIRTGGVGAGYTF.